These T cell receptor beta chains were read from a single sample in a study of cytomegalovirus exposure and HLA in healthy donors. Profiling relied on immunoSEQ multiplex PCR, and the TCRdb table lists in-frame clones only, not all of them. The data hold around 50,000 clones, with about 78% observed a single time. Specimen: PBMCs. The receptors were gathered from a man aged 30 to 45 in good health and CMV-seropositive. Both conserved end residues are part of each CDR3. D genes are given only for firm matches. Not every row has a clone size; where given, it reads once, few, many or a size class.

clone_size | d_call | j_call | v_call | cdr3_aa | cdr3_nt
once | TRBD1 | TRBJ1-2 | TRBV7-2 | CASSLARTGKNYGYTF | TGTGCCAGCAGCTTAGCGAGGACAGGGAAAAACTATGGCTACACCTTC
- | - | TRBJ1-2 | TRBV9 | CASGQNYGYTF | TGTGCCAGCGGGCAAAACTATGGCTACACCTTC
once | - | TRBJ2-4 | TRBV13 | CASSLRGQLAKNIQYF | TGTGCCAGCAGCCTAAGAGGACAGCTAGCCAAAAACATTCAGTACTTC
- | TRBD1 | TRBJ1-3 | TRBV6-1 | CASSETTGTISGNTIYF | TGTGCCAGCAGTGAGACGACAGGGACCATCTCTGGAAACACCATATATTTT
- | TRBD1 | TRBJ2-7 | TRBV5-1 | CASSLGDRVHEQYF | TGCGCCAGCAGCTTGGGGGACAGGGTCCACGAGCAGTACTTC
- | TRBD1 | TRBJ1-4 | TRBV28 | CASSPPSGTGLGKLFF | TGTGCCAGCAGTCCCCCCTCCGGGACAGGCCTCGGAAAACTGTTTTTT
few | - | TRBJ2-1 | TRBV7-7 | CASSLGASLPNEQFF | TGTGCCAGCAGCTTAGGAGCCTCACTACCCAATGAGCAGTTCTTC
- | TRBD1 | TRBJ1-4 | TRBV13 | CASSSLRTGEEEKLFF | TGTGCCAGCAGCTCTCTACGGACAGGGGAGGAGGAAAAACTGTTTTTT
- | - | TRBJ1-3 | TRBV7-9 | CASSLAAGSGNTIYF | TGTGCCAGCAGCTTAGCCGCCGGCTCTGGAAACACCATATATTTT
- | - | TRBJ1-2 | TRBV5-1 | CASSLAGAVDGYTF | TGCGCCAGCAGCTTGGCAGGGGCTGTCGACGGCTACACCTTC
- | TRBD1 | TRBJ1-3 | TRBV30 | CAWTRGQSGNTIYF | TGTGCCTGGACCAGGGGGCAGAGTGGAAACACCATATATTTT
- | - | TRBJ2-2 | TRBV6-6 | CASTGAGSSNTGELFF | TGTGCCAGCACTGGCGCGGGGTCCTCAAACACCGGGGAGCTGTTTTTT
- | TRBD2 | TRBJ2-7 | TRBV7-3 | CASSYGTSGGREQYF | TGTGCCAGCAGCTACGGGACTAGCGGGGGGAGAGAGCAGTACTTC
few | - | TRBJ1-2 | TRBV2 | CASSDAAIYGYTF | TGTGCCAGCAGTGACGCGGCAATCTATGGCTACACCTTC
- | TRBD1 | TRBJ2-1 | TRBV19 | CASKSRGTGGWEQFF | TGTGCCAGTAAATCGCGGGGGACAGGGGGCTGGGAGCAGTTCTTC
- | TRBD1 | TRBJ1-6 | TRBV6-1 | CASRRTGGHNSPLHF | TGTGCCAGCAGGAGGACAGGGGGCCATAATTCACCCCTCCACTTT
- | TRBD2 | TRBJ2-3 | TRBV6-5 | CASSSTSGAPDTQYF | TGTGCCAGCAGTTCGACTAGCGGGGCCCCAGATACGCAGTATTTT
- | - | TRBJ2-1 | TRBV7-9 | CASSLVSGYYNEQFF | TGTGCCAGCAGCTTAGTTTCAGGTTACTACAATGAGCAGTTCTTC
- | TRBD2 | TRBJ2-4 | TRBV7-9 | CASSLGSGVLAKNIQYF | TGTGCCAGCAGCTTAGGGAGCGGGGTCTTGGCCAAAAACATTCAGTACTTC
- | TRBD1 | TRBJ1-4 | TRBV7-2 | CASSLWTGVNEKLFF | TGTGCCAGCAGCTTATGGACAGGGGTTAATGAAAAACTGTTTTTT
- | - | TRBJ1-5 | TRBV9 | CASSREYSNNQPQHF | TGTGCCAGCAGCCGGGAGTATTCGAACAATCAGCCCCAGCATTTT
- | TRBD1 | TRBJ2-4 | TRBV7-9 | CASSSDRGPIQYF | TGTGCCAGCAGCTCGGACAGGGGGCCCATTCAGTACTTC
- | - | TRBJ2-2 | TRBV5-5 | CASSLGANTGELFF | TGTGCCAGCAGCTTGGGCGCGAACACCGGGGAGCTGTTTTTT
- | TRBD1 | TRBJ1-4 | TRBV25-1 | CASSVGTGDEKLFF | TGTGCCAGCAGTGTTGGGACAGGGGATGAAAAACTGTTTTTT
- | TRBD1 | TRBJ1-5 | TRBV2 | CASRGGQDNQPQHF | TGTGCCAGCAGGGGGGGACAGGACAATCAGCCCCAGCATTTT
once | TRBD1 | TRBJ1-1 | TRBV4-2 | CASSRDRGITEAFF | TGTGCCAGCAGCCGGGACAGGGGAATCACTGAAGCTTTCTTT
- | TRBD1 | TRBJ1-2 | TRBV16 | CASSPTGQAPGYGYTF | TGTGCCAGCAGCCCAACCGGACAGGCGCCTGGCTATGGCTACACCTTC
- | TRBD1 | TRBJ1-1 | TRBV5-1 | CASSQGQGDSTREAFF | TGCGCCAGCAGCCAGGGACAGGGGGACTCCACTAGGGAAGCTTTCTTT
- | - | TRBJ1-1 | TRBV6-5 | CASTLLNTEAFF | TGTGCCAGCACCCTATTGAACACTGAAGCTTTCTTT
once | - | TRBJ2-7 | TRBV6-5 | CASSYSRDRYYEQYF | TGTGCCAGCAGTTACTCGCGGGACAGATACTACGAGCAGTACTTC
- | - | TRBJ1-1 | TRBV5-6 | CASSYGQTEAFF | TGTGCCAGCAGCTACGGACAGACTGAAGCTTTCTTT
- | TRBD1 | TRBJ1-1 | TRBV30 | CAWNQTPGQAATFF | TGTGCCTGGAACCAGACGCCGGGACAGGCTGCAACTTTCTTT
- | - | TRBJ1-1 | TRBV29-1 | CSVDEGKSTEAFF | TGCAGCGTTGATGAGGGTAAGAGCACTGAAGCTTTCTTT
- | - | TRBJ2-3 | TRBV28 | CASSLARDTQYF | TGTGCCAGCAGCTTAGCTAGGGATACGCAGTATTTT
- | TRBD2 | TRBJ2-3 | TRBV2 | CASGLAGSTDTQYF | TGTGCCAGCGGGCTAGCGGGGTCCACAGATACGCAGTATTTT
- | TRBD2 | TRBJ2-1 | TRBV10-3 | CAISEGPGLAGLYNEQFF | TGTGCCATCAGTGAGGGTCCGGGACTAGCGGGGCTTTACAATGAGCAGTTCTTC
few | - | TRBJ1-1 | TRBV5-8 | CASSLGQGMNTEAFF | TGTGCCAGCAGCTTGGGGCAGGGGATGAACACTGAAGCTTTCTTT
- | TRBD1 | TRBJ2-7 | TRBV18 | CASSPTGLTYEQYF | TGTGCCAGCTCACCGACAGGGCTTACCTACGAGCAGTACTTC
few | TRBD1 | TRBJ1-1 | TRBV6-5 | CASSSRQGANTEAFF | TGTGCCAGCAGTTCACGACAGGGGGCAAACACTGAAGCTTTCTTT
- | TRBD1 | TRBJ1-2 | TRBV9 | CASSVAGTDYGYTF | TGTGCCAGCAGCGTAGCCGGGACAGATTATGGCTACACCTTC
- | - | TRBJ2-7 | TRBV6-6 | CASNSDIAYEQYF | TGTGCCAGCAATTCGGACATTGCCTACGAGCAGTACTTC
- | TRBD1 | TRBJ2-5 | TRBV5-1 | CASSPGSTGGETQYF | TGCGCCAGCAGCCCTGGTTCCACAGGGGGAGAGACCCAGTACTTC
- | - | TRBJ2-2 | TRBV5-1 | CASSLELGGQSGGELFF | TGCGCCAGCAGCTTGGAGCTCGGGGGGCAGAGTGGCGGGGAGCTGTTTTTT
- | - | TRBJ2-7 | TRBV20-1 | CSASDNYEQYF | TGCAGTGCTTCTGACAACTACGAGCAGTACTTC
- | - | TRBJ1-3 | TRBV30 | CAWSVLVGGAGNTIYF | TGTGCCTGGAGTGTTCTCGTGGGGGGGGCTGGAAACACCATATATTTT
- | TRBD2 | TRBJ2-1 | TRBV10-3 | CAISELADPSYNEQFF | TGTGCCATCAGCGAACTAGCGGATCCCTCCTACAATGAGCAGTTCTTC
- | TRBD1 | TRBJ1-5 | TRBV19 | CATQPGQGGLVGNQPQHF | TGTGCCACCCAACCGGGACAAGGGGGCCTGGTGGGGAATCAGCCCCAGCATTTT
- | TRBD1 | TRBJ2-2 | TRBV6-5 | CASSYVQGATGELFF | TGTGCCAGCAGTTACGTGCAGGGGGCTACCGGGGAGCTGTTTTTT
once | - | TRBJ1-5 | TRBV11-2 | CASSLDLSNQPQHF | TGTGCCAGCAGCTTAGATCTCAGCAATCAGCCCCAGCATTTT
- | - | TRBJ2-5 | TRBV6-5 | CASRDLGGQKETQYF | TGTGCCAGCAGGGATCTCGGGGGGCAGAAAGAGACCCAGTACTTC
few | TRBD1 | TRBJ1-1 | TRBV7-3 | CASSTGANTEAFF | TGTGCCAGCAGTACAGGGGCGAACACTGAAGCTTTCTTT